This T cell receptor (beta chain) was sequenced in a study of shared clonotypes between healthy human individuals. Profiling relied on immunoSEQ multiplex PCR, and the TCRdb table lists in-frame clones only, not all of them. The sample holds 1,400,000 or so clones; around 98.5% are singletons and the top ten take around 0.33%. The V end lost 4 bases, the J end lost 9 bases, and 11 bases lay between the germline ends. This CDR3 has 12 residues. CDR1 and CDR2 from the germline V gene are SGHNT and YYREEE (reference sequence). Sequencing was done on a sample of naive CD4+ T cells sorted from blood. Subset specified: CD45RA+ positively selected. The chain couples TRBV5-4 to TRBJ1-5, with D unresolved. The TCR sequence derives from a young man in good health. CDR3: CASSDAAGPQHF. CDR3 sequence (DNA): TGTGCCAGCAGCGACGCCGCGGGGCCCCAGCATTTT.